These 24 T cell receptor beta chains came from one sample sequenced in a study of shared clonotypes between healthy human individuals. Measured with immunoSEQ multiplex PCR; TCRdb has only the in-frame clones, and not every one. The sample has fewer than 650,000 clones, less than 80% seen once. Sequences were obtained from PBMCs. These receptors came from a woman between 40 and 50 years old in good health. Some clones in this sample may be carry-over from other donors' samples.

The J gene is TRBJ1-5, the V gene TRBV28; D may be TRBD1 (6 bases). Germline CDR1 is MDHEN and CDR2 is SYDVKM. Between the trimmed V and J ends, which lost 3 bases and 4 bases, there was a span of 13 bases. This CDR3 is built from 15 residues. The CDR3: CASSLGGPLNQPQHF. DNA of the CDR3: TGTGCCAGCAGTTTGGGGGGCCCCTTAAATCAGCCCCAGCATTTT.

As concerns this clone: It differs at one base from a far larger clone, so likely a read error. The chain recombines TRBV30 with TRBJ2-7; maybe TRBD2 (5 bases). V dropped 1 base and J dropped 2 bases, with 9 bases sitting between them. From germline, CDR1 is GTSNPN and CDR2 SVGIG (reference sequence). The CDR3 extends over 13 amino acids. CDR3 residues: CAWSAPEAYEQYF. CDR3 nucleotides: TGTGCCTGGAGTGCCCCGGAGGCCTACGAGCAGTACTTC.

The J gene is TRBJ2-6, the V gene TRBV7-3; TRBD1 aligns across 7 bases. From germline, CDR1 is SGHTA and CDR2 FQGTGA. The CDR3 contains 15 residues. V shed 0 bases, J shed 9 bases, and the junction held 5 bases outside the gene matches. For the CDR3, the DNA is TGTGCCAGCAGCTTAACTCGGGGACAGAGCAACGTCCTGACTTTC. This translates into CASSLTRGQSNVLTF.

This clone was detected once. J is TRBJ2-5 and V is TRBV7-9; D uncertain. This CDR3 is 12 amino acids long. Trimming removed 8 bases from V and 1 base from J, with 8 bases in between. CDR1 and CDR2 from the germline V gene are SEHNR and FQNEAQ (reference sequence). DNA of the CDR3: TGTGCCAGCTCGCGTCGCCAAGAGACCCAGTACTTC. Protein sequence: CASSRRQETQYF. Filled out from reference TRBV7-9 and TRBJ2-5, the complete variable domain reads DTGVSQNPRHKITKRGQNVTFRCDPISEHNRLYWYRQTLGQGPEFLTYFQNEAQLEKSRLLSDRFSAERPKGSFSTLEIQRTEQGDSAMYLCASSRRQETQYFGPGTRLLVL.

The CDR3 region has the DNA TGTGCCAGCAGCCCCCAACCCATCCAAGAGACCCAGTACTTC. Translated, it gives CASSPQPIQETQYF. The chain couples TRBV7-2 to TRBJ2-5; D remains ambiguous. The V and J ends lost 5 bases and 1 base respectively, with 11 bases between them. CDR3 length equals 14 residues. CDR1 SGHTA and CDR2 FQGNSA come from the germline V gene.

V and J are TRBV29-1 and TRBJ1-1; D not resolved. This CDR3 spans 13 amino acids. The V and J ends lost 0 bases and 1 base respectively, with 6 bases between them. CDR1 is SQVTM, CDR2 ANQGSEA, per germline. The CDR3 DNA sequence: TGCAGCGTTGAAGATGTGGGGAACACTGAAGCTTTCTTT. Its translation: CSVEDVGNTEAFF.

CDR3 in amino acids: CASSLGVNYGYTF. The CDR3 DNA sequence: TGTGCCAGTAGTCTCGGGGTAAACTATGGCTACACCTTC. The chain joins TRBV19 to TRBJ1-2; no clear D. Germline CDR1 is LNHDA and CDR2 is SQIVND (reference sequence). This CDR3 is 13 amino acids long. With 5 bases removed from V and 2 bases from J, the gap between germline ends came to 9 bases.

This clone was picked up a small number of times. The gene calls are TRBV30 and TRBJ1-1; D might be TRBD1 (5 bases). V shed 0 bases and J shed 5 bases, with 19 bases lying between them. This CDR3 has 16 amino acids. The V gene's germline CDR1 is GTSNPN and CDR2 SVGIG (reference sequence). CDR3 in amino acids: CAWSVPRGPGGTEAFF. DNA for the CDR3: TGTGCCTGGAGTGTACCGAGGGGACCCGGGGGAACTGAAGCTTTCTTT.

This chain connects TRBV5-1 to TRBJ2-2, with TRBD1 as a possible D gene (5 bases). Germline V gives CDR1 SGHRS, CDR2 YFSETQ. Trimming stripped 7 bases from V and 0 bases from J, with 13 bases between. The CDR3 has 15 amino acids. CDR3 sequence (DNA): TGCGCCAGCTACCTGGACATAACGAACACCGGGGAGCTGTTTTTT. It encodes CASYLDITNTGELFF.

J is TRBJ2-5 and V is TRBV9; TRBD1 matches at 8 bases. The V and J ends lost 3 bases and 5 bases, in that order; junction bases with no gene match: 6. This CDR3 is 14 amino acids long. Germline lookup yields CDR1 SGDLS and CDR2 YYNGEE. DNA for the CDR3: TGTGCCAGCAGCGGGACAGGGACTTCGGAGACCCAGTACTTC. It translates to CASSGTGTSETQYF. The complete variable domain, with remaining parts taken from reference TRBV9 and TRBJ2-5, reads DSGVTQTPKHLITATGQRVTLRCSPRSGDLSVYWYQQSLDQGLQFLIQYYNGEERAKGNILERFSAQQFPDLHSELNLSSLELGDSALYFCASSGTGTSETQYFGPGTRLLVL.

This clone was seen a single time. Possible read error: a much larger clone is one base away. The chain is built from TRBV27 and TRBJ1-4, with D perhaps matching TRBD1 (5 bases). This CDR3 has 14 residues. V was clipped by 6 bases and J by 8 bases, with 16 bases between them. Germline V gene lookup returns CDR1 MNHEY and CDR2 SMNVEV (reference sequence). The CDR3 reads CASSLGWGGEKLFF. The CDR3 bases are TGTGCCAGCAGCCTCGGGTGGGGCGGGGAAAAACTGTTTTTT. The whole variable domain, remainder taken from reference TRBV27 and TRBJ1-4, is EAQVTQNPRYLITVTGKKLTVTCSQNMNHEYMSWYRQDPGLGLRQIYYSMNVEVTDKGDVPEGYKVSRKEKRNFPLILESPSPNQTSLYFCASSLGWGGEKLFFGSGTQLSVL.

As regards this clone: The junction departs from the called germline gene at one end, perhaps through a read error. The V gene is TRBV5-1, the J gene TRBJ1-2; 10 bases align to TRBD1. The CDR3 loop spans 16 amino acids. Germline lookup yields CDR1 SGHRS and CDR2 YFSETQ. The CDR3 sequence is CASSLHQGTGAYGYTF. CDR3 bases: TGCGCCAGCAGCTTACACCAAGGGACAGGGGCATATGGTTACACCTTC.

CDR3 sequence reads: CASRDILAGVGEQYF. CDR3 coding DNA: TGTGCCAGCAGGGACATACTAGCGGGAGTGGGCGAGCAGTACTTC. This chain uses TRBV28 with TRBJ2-7; TRBD2 aligns across 11 bases. The V segment lost 6 bases and the J segment 6 bases; nucleotides outside the gene matches: 10. The CDR3 runs 15 residues. CDR1 and CDR2 from the germline V gene are MDHEN and SYDVKM.

V and J are TRBV5-4 and TRBJ1-2; 10 bases agree with TRBD1. V lost 4 bases to trimming and J lost 7 bases; unmatched junction nucleotides: 4. This CDR3 is 13 amino acids long. The germline V gene has CDR1 SGHNT and CDR2 YYREEE (reference sequence). The CDR3 region is CASSGGTGVGYTF. Here the CDR3 DNA reads TGTGCCAGCAGCGGCGGGACAGGGGTTGGCTACACCTTC.

Regarding this clone: This may be a read error, as it is one base from a much larger clone. The genes are TRBV2 and TRBJ1-1; D may be TRBD1 (6 bases). The germline V gene has CDR1 SNHLY and CDR2 FYNNEI. This CDR3 has 13 amino acids. The CDR3 spells CAGSSQGMTEAFF. The CDR3, as DNA: TGTGCCGGCAGTTCCCAGGGGATGACTGAAGCTTTCTTT.

V is TRBV30 and J is TRBJ1-1; possible D gene TRBD1, 6 bases. The V and J ends lost 1 base and 1 base respectively, with 7 bases between them. CDR3 length: 13 amino acids. CDR1 GTSNPN and CDR2 SVGIG come from the germline V gene (reference sequence). DNA for the CDR3: TGTGCCTGGAGTGCCAGGGGGAACACTGAAGCTTTCTTT. This gives the protein CAWSARGNTEAFF.

This clone was seen once. This rearrangement joins TRBV6-4 to TRBJ2-2, with D unclear. V gave up 5 bases and J gave up 2 bases, with 9 bases separating them. The CDR3 loop spans 14 amino acids. The germline gives CDR1 MRHNA, CDR2 SNTAGT. The CDR3 DNA reads TGTGCCAGCAGTCGGCTAGTTAACACCGGGGAGCTGTTTTTT. The encoded protein is CASSRLVNTGELFF.

The J gene is TRBJ1-2, the V gene TRBV5-4; 7 nucleotides align to TRBD1. V gave up 4 bases and J gave up 4 bases; unmatched junction bases: 7. Germline CDR1 reads SGHNT; CDR2 reads YYREEE (reference sequence). The CDR3 contains 14 residues. The CDR3 spells CASSEGTAGYGYTF. CDR3 DNA: TGTGCCAGCAGCGAAGGGACAGCCGGCTATGGCTACACCTTC. The full variable domain, in which reference TRBV5-4 and TRBJ1-2 provide the parts outside the CDR3, is ETGVTQSPTHLIKTRGQQVTLRCSSQSGHNTVSWYQQALGQGPQFIFQYYREEENGRGNFPPRFSGLQFPNYSSELNVNALELDDSALYLCASSEGTAGYGYTFGSGTRLTVV.

V usage is TRBV7-6 and J usage is TRBJ2-5; D is possibly TRBD2 (6 bases). Germline V gene sequence: CDR1 SGHVS, CDR2 FNYEAQ. Trimming removed 2 bases at V and 4 bases at J, with 11 bases between. This CDR3 has 14 residues. The CDR3 loop reads CASSLQSGAETQYF. CDR3 DNA: TGTGCCAGCAGCTTACAATCGGGAGCAGAGACCCAGTACTTC.

The chain carries TRBV30 and TRBJ1-1, with a weak D call TRBD1 (5 bases). The ends were cut back, 0 bases at V and 0 bases at J, with 8 bases in the middle. Germline V gives CDR1 GTSNPN, CDR2 SVGIG (reference sequence). The CDR3 runs to 14 residues. In nucleotides, the CDR3 is TGTGCCTGGAGTGTGGGGGGGGTGAACACTGAAGCTTTCTTT. Translating it yields CAWSVGGVNTEAFF. Full variable domain (outside the CDR3, taken from reference TRBV30 and TRBJ1-1): SQTIHQWPATLVQPVGSPLSLECTVEGTSNPNLYWYRQAAGRGLQLLFYSVGIGQISSEVPQNLSASRPQDRQFILSSKKLLLSDSGFYLCAWSVGGVNTEAFFGQGTRLTVV.

The V gene is TRBV6-5, the J gene TRBJ1-5, with 7 bases aligning to TRBD1. This CDR3 has 15 amino acids. Germline loops: CDR1 MNHEY, CDR2 SVGAGI. Trimming removed 0 bases from V and 4 bases from J; junction bases left unmatched: 3. The CDR3: CASSYSGQANQPQHF. Written as DNA, the CDR3 is TGTGCCAGCAGTTACTCCGGACAGGCAAATCAGCCCCAGCATTTT.

The rearrangement links TRBV7-3 to TRBJ2-1, with TRBD2 matching over 9 bases. Trimming took 2 bases from V and 8 from J; bases not matched to a gene: 4. Germline CDR1 and CDR2: SGHTA and FQGTGA. There are 14 residues in the CDR3. CDR3: CASSLAGGPHEQFF. CDR3 nucleotide sequence: TGTGCCAGCAGCTTAGCGGGAGGGCCGCATGAGCAGTTCTTC.

This chain joins TRBV29-1 and TRBJ2-5, with D unclear. The CDR3 covers 14 residues. The germline CDR1 and CDR2 sequences are SQVTM and ANQGSEA. V lost 1 base and J lost 1, with 10 bases in between. Here the CDR3 reads CSVEGQLPQETQYF. As DNA, the CDR3 is TGCAGCGTTGAAGGGCAACTTCCCCAAGAGACCCAGTACTTC.

This clone has just one count. The chain combines TRBV5-1 with TRBJ2-1, with D tentatively TRBD1 (5 bases). Germline V CDR1 and CDR2: SGHRS, YFSETQ. The length of the CDR3 is 15 residues. The V gene lost 2 bases and the J gene lost 6 bases, with 15 bases spanning the gap. CDR3 coding DNA: TGCGCCAGCAGCTTTTTGGACACTATGGGCAATGAGCAGTTCTTC. Translation: CASSFLDTMGNEQFF.